Presented here are 19 T cell receptor beta chains from one specimen sequenced in a study of blood T cell repertoires in COVID-19. Repertoires were generated with immunoSEQ multiplex PCR, while TCRdb's copy carries only in-frame clones and drops some. In the table there are fewer than 300,000 clones, approximately 88% of which are singletons. The specimen was PBMCs or T cells enriched from blood (not recorded which). These receptors all stem from a woman aged 40 to 49 with acute COVID-19.

This clone was seen once. J is TRBJ2-1 and V is TRBV27; 8 bases are a match to TRBD2. From germline, CDR1 is MNHEY and CDR2 SMNVEV (reference sequence). With V trimmed by 6 bases and J by 9 bases, 16 bases remained unmatched. This CDR3 comprises 16 residues. The CDR3 region is CASSSNLGGRFSEQFF. DNA of the CDR3: TGTGCCAGCAGCTCCAATCTGGGCGGGAGGTTCAGTGAGCAGTTCTTC.

This clone occurred once. This sequence joins TRBV4-1 and TRBJ2-3; 7 bases are shared with TRBD2. Germline trimming cut 3 bases from V and 4 bases from J; bases unmatched to any gene: 4. The CDR3 spans 14 residues. Germline values: CDR1 MGHRA, CDR2 YSYEKL. The DNA for the CDR3 is TGCGCCAGCAGCCACGCGGGAGAGGCAGATACGCAGTATTTT. Translation gives CASSHAGEADTQYF.

This chain links TRBV5-1 with TRBJ2-1; 8 nucleotides match TRBD2. The CDR3 loop spans 14 amino acids. Germline lookup yields CDR1 SGHRS and CDR2 YFSETQ. V lost 4 bases, J lost 8 bases, and 8 bases stayed unmatched. Written as DNA, the CDR3 is TGCGCCAGCAGCGCAGTCGGGACTAGAGATGAGCAGTTCTTC. The encoded protein is CASSAVGTRDEQFF.

The table lists this clone with a few counts. J is TRBJ1-4 and V is TRBV10-1; no firm D call. The CDR3 is 12 amino acids. Germline CDR1 reads WNHNN; CDR2 reads SYGVQD (reference sequence). The ends were cut back, 7 bases at V and 8 bases at J, with 11 bases in the middle. This CDR3 is CASKGSGEKLFF. Written as DNA, the CDR3 is TGCGCCAGCAAAGGTTCCGGGGAAAAACTGTTTTTT.

The rearrangement links TRBV15 to TRBJ1-2, with D possibly matching TRBD1 (5 bases). The CDR3 runs to 15 residues. V was clipped by 0 bases and J by 4 bases, with 12 bases between them. Germline V CDR1 and CDR2: LNHNV, YYDKDF (reference sequence). Here the CDR3 DNA reads TGTGCCACCAGCAGAGATAGGGGCGCCGGCTATGGCTACACCTTC. Translated, it gives CATSRDRGAGYGYTF.

In the case of this clone: Other nucleotide sequences in the sample specify the same CDR3. The gene calls are TRBV14 and TRBJ1-1; D call uncertain. CDR1 SGHDN and CDR2 FVKESK come from the germline V gene. This CDR3 contains 13 residues. V shed 3 bases and J shed 1 base, with 6 bases lying between them. CDR3 sequence reads: CASSQGRNTEAFF. Here the CDR3 DNA reads TGTGCCAGCAGCCAGGGGAGGAACACTGAAGCTTTCTTT.

The gene calls are TRBV6-5 and TRBJ2-7; TRBD1 agrees at 7 bases. In germline, CDR1 is MNHEY, CDR2 SVGAGI. Germline trimming cut 0 bases from V and 4 bases from J; bases unmatched to any gene: 9. This CDR3 comprises 16 residues. CDR3 loop: CASSYSGTAVGYEQYF. The CDR3 DNA is TGTGCCAGCAGTTACTCGGGGACAGCCGTAGGGTACGAGCAGTACTTC.

The sample holds one count of this clone. The chain combines TRBV29-1 with TRBJ1-4; 8 nucleotides align to TRBD1. With 6 bases clipped from V and 6 bases from J, the junction kept 9 bases outside the gene matches. CDR3 length: 14 residues. The V gene's germline CDR1 is SQVTM and CDR2 ANQGSEA. The chain's CDR3 is CSVQSRGLYEKLFF. The CDR3, as DNA: TGCAGCGTCCAATCCAGGGGGCTGTATGAAAAACTGTTTTTT.

The rearrangement uses TRBV27 and TRBJ2-7; TRBD1 matches 7 bases. J lost 2 bases, V lost 5 bases, and 3 bases had no gene match. CDR3 size: 13 residues. Germline CDR1 MNHEY, CDR2 SMNVEV (reference sequence). The CDR3 nucleotides read TGTGCCAGCAGTGACAGGGCGGCCTACGAGCAGTACTTC. It specifies CASSDRAAYEQYF.

This clone came up once. The CDR3 is CASSPRGNYGYTF. CDR3 DNA: TGTGCCAGCAGTCCAAGGGGGAACTATGGCTACACCTTC. The V gene is TRBV27, the J gene TRBJ1-2, with TRBD1 as a possible D gene (6 bases). V lost 5 bases to trimming and J lost 2 bases, with 9 bases between them. Germline assignment: CDR1 MNHEY and CDR2 SMNVEV (reference sequence). This CDR3 comprises 13 residues.

V and J are TRBV28 and TRBJ2-1; TRBD1 might be the D (6 bases). CDR3 length: 14 amino acids. Trimming took off 5 bases at V and 9 bases at J, with 17 bases between the two ends. Germline V gene sequence: CDR1 MDHEN, CDR2 SYDVKM. CDR3 nucleotides: TGTGCCAGCAGTCCCTCACTCCAAGGGGGTGAGCAGTTCTTC. Translation gives CASSPSLQGGEQFF. Full variable domain (remainder filled in from reference TRBV28 and TRBJ2-1): DVKVTQSSRYLVKRTGEKVFLECVQDMDHENMFWYRQDPGLGLRLIYFSYDVKMKEKGDIPEGYSVSREKKERFSLILESASTNQTSMYLCASSPSLQGGEQFFGPGTRLTVL.

The chain employs TRBV6-5 and TRBJ1-5; TRBD1 aligns across 8 bases. The junction had 5 bases not matched to a gene; V was cut back by 5 bases and J by 5 bases. The CDR3 length is 14 residues. Germline CDR1 reads MNHEY; CDR2 reads SVGAGI. In DNA form, the CDR3 reads TGTGCCAGCAGTAAGGGACAGGAAGATCAGCCCCAGCATTTT. Amino acid sequence: CASSKGQEDQPQHF.

The chain couples TRBV30 to TRBJ1-2; D possibly corresponds to TRBD1 (5 bases). CDR1 and CDR2 from the germline V gene are GTSNPN and SVGIG (reference sequence). V was clipped by 3 bases and J by 6 bases, with 11 bases between them. The CDR3 sequence is 12 residues long. The CDR3 sequence: CAWSRDVNGYTF. The CDR3 DNA reads TGTGCCTGGAGCAGGGATGTTAATGGCTACACCTTC.

V gene TRBV12-3 or TRBV12-4 combines with J gene TRBJ1-5, with 7 bases that match TRBD1. The CDR3 totals 12 residues. The trim removed 8 bases at V and 6 bases at J, leaving 4 bases unmatched. The CDR3 DNA reads as TGTGCCAGCCAACAGGGGACTCAGCCCCAGCATTTT. Translation: CASQQGTQPQHF.

The chain combines TRBV29-1 with TRBJ1-1; D not certain. CDR1 and CDR2 (germline): SQVTM, ANQGSEA. V was cut by 4 bases and J by 3 bases, with 9 bases left in between. This CDR3 is built from 12 residues. The CDR3 here is CSVVAEDTEAFF. CDR3 DNA: TGCAGCGTTGTGGCAGAGGACACTGAAGCTTTCTTT.

The chain recombines TRBV7-8 with TRBJ2-1; D might be TRBD2 (6 bases). Trimming cost V 2 bases and J 6 bases, with 20 bases left between them. Germline values: CDR1 SGHVS, CDR2 FQNEAQ. There are 17 residues in the CDR3. The CDR3 region is CASSLSTDPRRGNEQFF. The CDR3 DNA is TGTGCCAGCAGCTTATCGACAGATCCAAGGCGGGGCAATGAGCAGTTCTTC.

V gene TRBV7-9 combines with J gene TRBJ1-1; the match to TRBD1 covers 7 bases. Unmatched junction bases numbered 12, after V lost 1 base and J lost 4 bases. CDR3 length: 17 amino acids. Germline V gene lookup returns CDR1 SEHNR and CDR2 FQNEAQ (reference sequence). CDR3 region: CASSLGDRGRRGTEAFF. In DNA, the CDR3 is TGTGCCAGCAGCTTAGGGGACAGAGGAAGACGGGGCACTGAAGCTTTCTTT.

This chain connects TRBV11-3 to TRBJ2-7; TRBD2 matches at 7 bases. The CDR3 loop spans 14 amino acids. J gave up 3 bases and V 5 bases, and 7 bases lay outside the gene matches. Germline CDR1 is SGHNT and CDR2 is YENEEA. The CDR3 is CASSPWGGNYEQYV. Written as DNA, the CDR3 is TGTGCCAGCAGCCCCTGGGGAGGGAACTACGAGCAGTACGTC.

This clone turned up a few times. The gene calls are TRBV2 and TRBJ2-1; 10 positions match TRBD2. The germline V gene has CDR1 SNHLY and CDR2 FYNNEI. This CDR3 region has 13 residues. J lost 6 bases, V lost 7 bases, and 3 bases had no gene match. CDR3 nucleotide sequence: TGTGCCAGCACGGGACTAGCGTTCAATGAGCAGTTCTTC. As protein: CASTGLAFNEQFF.